This entry features one T cell receptor beta chain sequence. Its target antigen remains unknown. Base qualities are missing; no much larger clone stands one base away. This sample is drawn from a study of tissue T cells after allogeneic stem cell transplantation (dated by TCRdb to 2022 to 2024). In terms of the full investigation: Over a roughly 3-year period, about seven adult allo-HCT recipients with steroid-refractory GVHD were prospectively enrolled in a research-autopsy study. Every GVHD patient got a graft from a donor, with four grafts unmodified and three CD34-selected to deplete T cells. Gastrointestinal GVHD was present in all GVHD patients, each of whom received several lines of GVHD-directed therapy, and about 5 of these patients also had skin involvement. Pre-transplant PBMCs were of recipient origin and were available from four to six GVHD patients. For viably preserved blood and marrow, CD3+ T cells were flow-sorted when cell numbers permitted, and smaller samples went directly to DNA extraction. Using research autopsies of patients with and without GVHD, plus mouse models of GVHD, the study profiled TCR beta repertoires across many tissues. On the human side, the study was prospective and observational, with no blinding or randomization. Results and caveats for the whole study, not just this receptor: In both patients and mice, T cells from blood and spleen picked up only a limited part of the TCR repertoire that was detected in tissues. Which tissue TCRs were alloreactive or antigen-specific was not determined in the study, and some of the clones might have been host cells that persisted. Few T cell clones were found to be shared across patients, but shared repertoire signatures across patients were revealed in a tissue-specific fashion by motif-based clustering. Within patients, how anatomically similar tissues were was a major factor shaping TCR repertoire composition, regardless of disease or transplant status. Sampling depth was acknowledged as a limitation, and the patient cohort was both small and clinically heterogeneous.

According to the germline V gene, CDR1 reads SGHAT and CDR2 reads FQNNGV. From its cysteine to its phenylalanine, the CDR3 spans 14 amino acids. Just the 42-base CDR3 DNA is kept, in frame starting at base 1. Trimming leaves V shorter by 5 bases and J shorter by 5 bases, with the junction holding 8 bases beyond the gene matches. The meaning of the sample's time point label: recipient (host-origin) PBMCs collected before allo-HCT. The library relied on the immunoSEQ multiplex PCR assay. Adaptive Biotechnologies performed TCRbeta CDR3 sequencing at survey depth and reported CDR3 sequences, V/J genes, productive frequency, and template counts. TCR beta CDR3 regions were amplified from genomic DNA instead of RNA. For the original study's pipeline: Jensen-Shannon divergence served to quantify pairwise repertoire overlap between tissues, with 0 meaning identical and 1 meaning complete divergence. Based on pairwise JSD values, tissues were grouped by single-linkage agglomerative hierarchical clustering, and the results were shown as dendrograms. GLIPH2 was applied to all patient samples using simulation_depth 1000, kmer_min_depth 3, and cdr3_length_cutoff 8, and only groups with more than two unique CDR3s were retained. A standardized tissue-overlap score extrapolated Jaccard GLIPH-group overlap across patients to a standard repertoire size of 1000 clones. Linear mixed-effect models, with tissue as a fixed effect and individual as a random effect, were used to test how diversity related to clinical or experimental variables. TCRdb limited this immuneACCESS table to in-frame rearrangements with V and J called. A share of clones is missing; checked studies link under half to unresolved V genes, and the rest is unexplained. V and J calls plus clone size are reproduced from that table; the DNA served to infer D and trimming. Across this sample there are tens of thousands of clones, with roughly 89% seen only once. The ten biggest clones cover around 3.8% of the sample.

This specimen consisted of blood, obtained before transplantation. The sequence links TRBV11-2 to TRBJ2-7; 8 central bases correspond to TRBD1. The TCR was taken from a woman aged 40-75 years who later had graft-versus-host disease after an allogeneic stem cell transplant. The CDR3 region reads CASSPQQGANEQYF. The DNA sequence is TGTGCCAGCAGCCCCCAGCAGGGGGCCAACGAGCAGTACTTC.